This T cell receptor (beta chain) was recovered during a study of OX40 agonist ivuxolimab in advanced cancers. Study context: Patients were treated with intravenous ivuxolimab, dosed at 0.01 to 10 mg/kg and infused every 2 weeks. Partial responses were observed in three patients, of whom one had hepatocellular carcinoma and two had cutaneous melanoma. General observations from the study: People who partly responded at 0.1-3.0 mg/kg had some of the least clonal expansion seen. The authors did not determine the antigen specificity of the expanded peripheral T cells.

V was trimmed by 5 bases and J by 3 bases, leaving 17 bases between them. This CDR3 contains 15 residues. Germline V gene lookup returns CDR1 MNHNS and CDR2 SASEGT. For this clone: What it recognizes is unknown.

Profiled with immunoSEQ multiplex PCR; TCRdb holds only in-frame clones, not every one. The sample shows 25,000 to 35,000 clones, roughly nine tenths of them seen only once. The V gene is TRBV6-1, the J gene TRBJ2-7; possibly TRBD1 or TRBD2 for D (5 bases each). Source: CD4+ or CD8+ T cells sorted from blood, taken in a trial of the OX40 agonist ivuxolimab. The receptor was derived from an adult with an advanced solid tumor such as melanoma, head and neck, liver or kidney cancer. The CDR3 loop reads CASSHRDDFFYEQYF. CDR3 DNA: TGTGCCAGCAGTCACCGGGACGACTTCTTCTACGAGCAGTACTTC.